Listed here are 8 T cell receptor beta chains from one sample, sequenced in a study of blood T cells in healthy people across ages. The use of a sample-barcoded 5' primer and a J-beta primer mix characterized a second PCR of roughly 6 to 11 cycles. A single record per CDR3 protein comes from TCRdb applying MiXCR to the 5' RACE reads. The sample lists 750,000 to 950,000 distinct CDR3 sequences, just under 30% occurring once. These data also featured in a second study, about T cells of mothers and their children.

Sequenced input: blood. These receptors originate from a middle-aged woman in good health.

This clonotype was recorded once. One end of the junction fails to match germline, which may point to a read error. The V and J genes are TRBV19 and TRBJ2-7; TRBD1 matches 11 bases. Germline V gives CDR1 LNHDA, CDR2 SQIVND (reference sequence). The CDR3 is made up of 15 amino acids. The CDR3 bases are TGTGCCGGTAGGGGGACAGGGGGTCTTGTCTACGGGCAGTACTTC. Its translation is CAGRGTGGLVYGQYF.

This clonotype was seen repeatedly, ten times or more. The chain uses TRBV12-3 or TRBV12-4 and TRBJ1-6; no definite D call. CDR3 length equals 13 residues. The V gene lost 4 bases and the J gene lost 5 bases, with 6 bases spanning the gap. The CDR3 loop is CASSSLNNSPLHF. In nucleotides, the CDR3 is TGTGCCAGCAGTTCATTAAATAATTCACCCCTCCACTTT.

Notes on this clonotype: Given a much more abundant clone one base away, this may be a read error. The CDR3 reads CTSSLAAAGNTEAFF. Here the CDR3 DNA reads TGTACCAGCAGCTTAGCTGCAGCGGGGAACACTGAAGCTTTCTTT. J is TRBJ1-1 and V is TRBV7-6, with D unclear. The CDR3 totals 15 residues. Germline V gene sequence: CDR1 SGHVS, CDR2 FNYEAQ.

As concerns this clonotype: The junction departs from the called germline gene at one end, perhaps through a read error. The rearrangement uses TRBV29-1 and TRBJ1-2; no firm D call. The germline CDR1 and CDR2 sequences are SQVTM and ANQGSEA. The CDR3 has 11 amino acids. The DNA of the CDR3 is TGCAGCGTTGATGAGGGCTATGGCCACACCTTC. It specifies CSVDEGYGHTF.

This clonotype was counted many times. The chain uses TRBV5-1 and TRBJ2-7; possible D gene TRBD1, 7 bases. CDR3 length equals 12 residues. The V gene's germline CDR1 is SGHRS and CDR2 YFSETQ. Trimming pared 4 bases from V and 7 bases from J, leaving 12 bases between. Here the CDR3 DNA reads TGCGCCAGCAGCCCCAGGGGGGATGAGCAGTACTTC. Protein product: CASSPRGDEQYF.

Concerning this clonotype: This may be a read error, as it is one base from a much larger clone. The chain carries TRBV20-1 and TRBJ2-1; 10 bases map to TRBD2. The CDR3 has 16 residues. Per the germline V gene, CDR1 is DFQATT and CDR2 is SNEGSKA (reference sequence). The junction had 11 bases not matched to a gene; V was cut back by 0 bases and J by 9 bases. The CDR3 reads CSARDLVLAGGSEQFF. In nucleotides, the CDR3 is TGCAGTGCTAGAGATTTGGTTTTAGCGGGGGGAAGTGAGCAGTTCTTC.

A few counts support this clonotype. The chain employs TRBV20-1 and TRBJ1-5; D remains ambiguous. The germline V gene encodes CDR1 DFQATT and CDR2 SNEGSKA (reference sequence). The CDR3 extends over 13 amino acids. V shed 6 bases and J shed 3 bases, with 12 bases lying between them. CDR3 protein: CSARAGVNQPQHF. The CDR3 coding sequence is TGCAGTGCCCGGGCAGGAGTCAATCAGCCCCAGCATTTT.

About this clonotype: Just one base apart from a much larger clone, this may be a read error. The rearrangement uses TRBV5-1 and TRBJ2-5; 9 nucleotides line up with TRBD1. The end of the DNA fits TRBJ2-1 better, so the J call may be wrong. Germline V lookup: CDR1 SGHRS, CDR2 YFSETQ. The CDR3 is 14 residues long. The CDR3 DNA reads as TGCGCCAGCAGCCGGGACAGGGAGCAAGAGACCCAGTTCTTC. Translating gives CASSRDREQETQFF.